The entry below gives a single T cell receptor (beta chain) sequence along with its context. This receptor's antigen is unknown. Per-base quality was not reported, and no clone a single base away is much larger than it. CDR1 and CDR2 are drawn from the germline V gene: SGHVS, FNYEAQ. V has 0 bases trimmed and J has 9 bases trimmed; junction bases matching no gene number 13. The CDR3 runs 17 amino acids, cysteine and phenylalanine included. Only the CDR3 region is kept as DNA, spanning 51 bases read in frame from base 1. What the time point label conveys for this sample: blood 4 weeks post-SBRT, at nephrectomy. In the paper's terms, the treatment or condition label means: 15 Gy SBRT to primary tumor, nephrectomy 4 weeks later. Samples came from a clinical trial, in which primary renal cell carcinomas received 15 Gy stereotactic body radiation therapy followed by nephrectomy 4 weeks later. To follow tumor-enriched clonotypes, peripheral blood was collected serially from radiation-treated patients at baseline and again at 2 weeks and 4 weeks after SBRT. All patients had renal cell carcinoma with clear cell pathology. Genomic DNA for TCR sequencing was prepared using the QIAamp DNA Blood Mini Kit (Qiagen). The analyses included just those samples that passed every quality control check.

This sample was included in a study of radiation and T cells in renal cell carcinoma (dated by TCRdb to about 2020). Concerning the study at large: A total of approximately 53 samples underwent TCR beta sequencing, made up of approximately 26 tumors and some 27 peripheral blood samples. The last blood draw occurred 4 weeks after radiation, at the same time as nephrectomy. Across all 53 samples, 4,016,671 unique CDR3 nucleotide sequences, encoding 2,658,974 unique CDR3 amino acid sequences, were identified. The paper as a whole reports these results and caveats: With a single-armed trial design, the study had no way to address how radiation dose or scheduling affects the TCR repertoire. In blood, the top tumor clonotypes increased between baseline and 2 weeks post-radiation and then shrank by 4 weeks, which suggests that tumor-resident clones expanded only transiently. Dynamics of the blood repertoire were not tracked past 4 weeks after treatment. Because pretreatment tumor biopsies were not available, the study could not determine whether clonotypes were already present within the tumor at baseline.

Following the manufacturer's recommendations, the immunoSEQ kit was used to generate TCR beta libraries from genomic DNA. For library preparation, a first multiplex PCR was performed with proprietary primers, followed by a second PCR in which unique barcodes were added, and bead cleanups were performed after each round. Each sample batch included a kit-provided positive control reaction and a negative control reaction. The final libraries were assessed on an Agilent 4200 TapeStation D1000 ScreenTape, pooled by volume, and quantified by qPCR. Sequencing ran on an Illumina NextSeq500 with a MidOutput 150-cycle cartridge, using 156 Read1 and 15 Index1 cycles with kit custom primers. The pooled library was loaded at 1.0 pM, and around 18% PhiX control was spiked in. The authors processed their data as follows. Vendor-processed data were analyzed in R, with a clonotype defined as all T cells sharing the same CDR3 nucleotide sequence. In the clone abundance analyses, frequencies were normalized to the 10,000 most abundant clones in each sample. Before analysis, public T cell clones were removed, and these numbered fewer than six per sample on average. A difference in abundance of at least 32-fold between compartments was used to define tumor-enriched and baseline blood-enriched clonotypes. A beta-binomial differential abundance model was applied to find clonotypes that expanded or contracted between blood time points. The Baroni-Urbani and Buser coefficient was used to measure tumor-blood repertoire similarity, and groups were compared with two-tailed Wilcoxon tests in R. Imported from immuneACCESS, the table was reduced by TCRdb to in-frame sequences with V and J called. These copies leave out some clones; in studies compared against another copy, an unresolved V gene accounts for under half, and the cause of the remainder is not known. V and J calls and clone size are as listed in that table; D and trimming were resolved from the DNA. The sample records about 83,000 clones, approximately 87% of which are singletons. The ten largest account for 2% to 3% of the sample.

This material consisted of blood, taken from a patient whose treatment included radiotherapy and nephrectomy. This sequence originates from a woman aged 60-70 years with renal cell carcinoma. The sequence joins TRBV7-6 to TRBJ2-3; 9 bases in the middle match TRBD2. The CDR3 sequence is CASSLALSASGVKTQYF. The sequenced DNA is TGTGCCAGCAGCTTAGCGTTATCGGCTAGCGGGGTGAAGACGCAGTATTTT.